A single T cell receptor (beta chain) is shown here with its context. As yet, its antigen is unknown. The data originate from a study of radiotherapy plus CTLA-4 blockade in lung cancer. For the study at large: Among patients, 15% to 20% showed objective responses, and approximately 29% had disease control.

The study, taken as a whole, reports: Increased serum interferon-beta after radiation also reportedly predicted response strongly.

Patients had chemo-refractory metastatic non-small-cell lung cancer and received focal radiation plus CTLA-4 blockade that used ipilimumab. The assay was immunoSEQ multiplex PCR, and TCRdb's table has in-frame clones only and misses some. This sample has just under 60,000 clones, with under 75% found just once. This CDR3 is 14 amino acids long. CDR1 MDHEN and CDR2 SYDVKM come from the germline V gene. J gave up 1 base and V 6 bases, and 4 bases lay outside the gene matches. The material sequenced was peripheral blood, taken from a patient treated with radiotherapy plus ipilimumab. The sequence was collected from a human donor with non-small cell lung cancer whose response to radiotherapy plus ipilimumab could not be evaluated. This sequence joins TRBV28 and TRBJ1-2, with TRBD1 matching over 8 bases. As DNA, the CDR3 is TGTGCCAGCAGACGACAGGGGATTAACTATGGCTACACCTTC. Amino acids: CASRRQGINYGYTF.